This passage covers 9 T cell receptor beta chains from one sample sequenced in a study of blood T cells in healthy people across ages (dated by TCRdb to between 2014 and 2017). Receptor amplification or capture employed 5' RACE. The sequencer listed for this sample is Illumina HiSeq 2500. A second 7 to 11 cycle PCR used a sample-barcoded 5' primer and a J-beta primer mix. TCRdb trimmed the raw reads at Q25, called clones with MiXCR and kept productive beta chains. Each CDR3 protein gets just one entry, which takes the most common genes and DNA from the rows behind it. The table for this sample lists hundreds of thousands of distinct CDR3 sequences; around 34% of them were counted only once. The ten largest account for 10% to 15% of the sample. The sample consisted of blood. The receptors originated from a man between 18 and 35 years old in good health.

The chain couples TRBV29-1 to TRBJ2-2; no clear D. The CDR3 length is 11 residues. Per the germline V gene, CDR1 is SQVTM and CDR2 is ANQGSEA. V was pared by 6 bases and J by 7 bases, with 9 bases between. As DNA, the CDR3 is TGCAGCGTGGACGGTGTCGGGGAGCTGTTTTTT. Translated: CSVDGVGELFF.

The CDR3 protein is CASSLNQAQLYGYTF. In DNA, the CDR3 is TGTGCCAGCAGCCTCAATCAGGCCCAGCTATATGGCTACACCTTC. The gene calls are TRBV14 and TRBJ1-2, with no clear D. The CDR3 extends over 15 amino acids. With 4 bases removed from V and 5 bases from J, the gap between germline ends came to 17 bases. Germline values: CDR1 SGHDN, CDR2 FVKESK. Variable domain in full (rest from reference TRBV14 and TRBJ1-2): EAGVTQFPSHSVIEKGQTVTLRCDPISGHDNLYWYRRVMGKEIKFLLHFVKESKQDESGMPNNRFLAERTGGTYSTLKVQPAELEDSGVYFCASSLNQAQLYGYTFGSGTRLTVV.

DNA of the CDR3: TGTGCCAGCAGGGGTCCCGGGGCCCGTCAGCCCCAGCATTTT. This gives the protein CASRGPGARQPQHF. The chain combines TRBV6-2 or TRBV6-3 with TRBJ1-5; perhaps TRBD1 as D (5 bases). The germline V gene has CDR1 MNHEY and CDR2 SVGEGT. This CDR3 is built from 14 residues. V dropped 6 bases and J dropped 6 bases, with 15 bases sitting between them.

The chain uses TRBV5-1 and TRBJ2-2, with 8 nucleotides matching TRBD1. The germline V gene encodes CDR1 SGHRS and CDR2 YFSETQ. Trimming cost V 4 bases and J 6 bases; bases outside gene matches: 8. This CDR3 has 15 residues. The CDR3 region is CASSDKTTGAGELFF. For the CDR3, the DNA is TGCGCCAGCAGCGACAAGACGACAGGGGCCGGGGAGCTGTTTTTT.

The chain couples TRBV5-1 to TRBJ2-2; 7 bases align to TRBD1. From germline, CDR1 is SGHRS and CDR2 YFSETQ. The V segment lost 4 bases and the J segment 5 bases; nucleotides outside the gene matches: 11. The length of the CDR3 is 16 residues. In DNA, the CDR3 is TGCGCCAGCAGCGGAGGACAGGAACGTAAAACCGGGGAGCTGTTTTTT. Residues: CASSGGQERKTGELFF.

The genes are TRBV27 and TRBJ1-4; perhaps TRBD1 as D (6 bases). CDR1 MNHEY and CDR2 SMNVEV come from the germline V gene (reference sequence). The CDR3 sequence is 13 residues long. Trimming cost V 5 bases and J 11 bases, with 15 bases left between them. CDR3 region: CASSPTGGRKLFF. Here the CDR3 DNA reads TGTGCCAGCAGTCCGACGGGGGGGCGGAAACTGTTTTTT. The full variable domain, its missing parts supplied by reference TRBV27 and TRBJ1-4, is EAQVTQNPRYLITVTGKKLTVTCSQNMNHEYMSWYRQDPGLGLRQIYYSMNVEVTDKGDVPEGYKVSRKEKRNFPLILESPSPNQTSLYFCASSPTGGRKLFFGSGTQLSVL.

The table lists this clonotype with a few counts. This chain links TRBV12-3 or TRBV12-4 with TRBJ1-5, with unresolved D. The CDR3 has 14 amino acids. With 4 bases removed from V and 1 base from J, the gap between germline ends came to 8 bases. Here the CDR3 reads CASSYKMSNQPQHF. CDR3 coding DNA: TGTGCCAGCAGTTACAAGATGAGCAATCAGCCCCAGCATTTT.

About this clonotype: A much bigger clone sits one base away, suggesting this may be a read error. The chain is built from TRBV20-1 and TRBJ2-5, with D uncertain. The V gene's germline CDR1 is DFQATT and CDR2 SNEGSKA (reference sequence). V was clipped by 6 bases and J by 11 bases, with 25 bases between them. This CDR3 has 14 amino acids. The CDR3 loop is CSARPEQFYNEQYF. The CDR3 DNA is TGCAGTGCCCGACCGGAACAGTTTTACAATGAGCAGTACTTC.

The chain is built from TRBV30 and TRBJ2-1; a weak D match, TRBD2 (5 bases). In germline, CDR1 is GTSNPN, CDR2 SVGIG (reference sequence). The CDR3 totals 14 residues. Trimming pared 1 base from V and 4 bases from J, leaving 11 bases between. The CDR3 bases are TGTGCCTGGAGTGCCGTAGGACTGTACAATGAGCAGTTCTTC. Its translation: CAWSAVGLYNEQFF.